The clone carrying this T cell receptor (beta chain) showed up just once. Only in-frame clones appear in the TCRdb table, and some are missing; sequencing was by immunoSEQ multiplex PCR. The table records about 80,000 clones, roughly 80% of them present only once. This record comes from a study of T cell clones after liver transplantation. Germline lookup yields CDR1 SGHAT and CDR2 FQDESV (reference sequence). CDR3 size: 15 residues. V was cut by 5 bases and J by 7 bases, with 17 bases left in between. The chain combines TRBV11-1 with TRBJ2-2; D is perhaps TRBD1 (6 bases). Sequences were derived from CD4+ T cells from blood, sampled 45 to 46 months after liver transplant. This receptor was obtained from a human patient who received a liver transplant. Some of the T cells may derive from the graft donor. CDR3 DNA: TGTGCCAGCAGCCGATTGCAGGGGTTTGGCGGGGAGCTGTTTTTT. Amino acids: CASSRLQGFGGELFF.